This T cell receptor (beta chain) appears in the sequencing data of a study of blood T cell repertoires in COVID-19. Study-level background: From the United States, Italy and Spain came samples of acute and convalescent COVID-19.

Original handling: Estimates of nucleated cell counts were drawn from the amplification of reference gene primers. Profiled with immunoSEQ multiplex PCR; TCRdb holds only in-frame clones, not every one. That table supplies the V and J calls and clone size; D and trimming were determined from the DNA. In the table there are about 220,000 clones, about 87% of which are singletons. The clonotype was recovered from a woman aged 25 to 45 with acute COVID-19. Sequencing input: PBMCs or T cells enriched from blood (not recorded which).

The CDR3 spells CASSEPIAGGPSSYEQYF. CDR3 DNA: TGTGCCAGCAGTGAACCCATAGCGGGGGGCCCGAGCTCCTACGAGCAGTACTTC. This chain connects TRBV2 to TRBJ2-7; 10 nucleotides align to TRBD2. The germline gives CDR1 SNHLY, CDR2 FYNNEI. Trimming removed 2 bases from V and 0 bases from J; junction bases left unmatched: 10. CDR3 size: 18 residues. Variable domain in full (rest from reference TRBV2 and TRBJ2-7): EPEVTQTPSHQVTQMGQEVILRCVPISNHLYFYWYRQILGQKVEFLVSFYNNEISEKSEIFDDQFSVERPDGSNFTLKIRSTKLEDSAMYFCASSEPIAGGPSSYEQYFGPGTRLTVT.